A selection of T cell receptor beta chains follows, all from one sample in a study of blood T cell repertoires in COVID-19. Data came from immunoSEQ multiplex PCR; TCRdb stores just in-frame clones and leaves some out. Among about 180,000 clones listed, over 80% were seen once. Sample: peripheral blood. The receptors stem from a middle-aged woman with COVID-19, enrolled during active disease. Each CDR3 is given with its conserved first and last residue. Each record gives: J gene, V gene, CDR3 length, D gene, clone size, CDR3 DNA, CDR3 protein. D genes are given only for firm matches. Where a row states a size, it is once, few, many or the class of an expanded clone; other rows omit it.

TRBJ2-7 TRBV10-2 17 . . TGCGCCAGCCTCACGGCTAGCTCTTTGGGGAGCTCCTACGAGCAGTACTTC CASLTASSLGSSYEQYF
TRBJ1-1 TRBV4-1 16 TRBD1 . TGCGCCAGCAGCCAAGAACGAGACAGGGGAGGCACTGAAGCTTTCTTT CASSQERDRGGTEAFF
TRBJ1-1 TRBV19 15 TRBD1 once TGTGCCAGTAGTTCGTGGACAGGCATGAACACTGAAGCTTTCTTT CASSSWTGMNTEAFF
TRBJ1-5 TRBV24-1 12 . . TGTGCCACCAGTGACCCAGGGGAGCCCCAGCATTTT CATSDPGEPQHF
TRBJ1-1 TRBV9 15 TRBD1 . TGTGCCAGCAGCGGCCAGGGGGCCATTCACACTGAAGCTTTCTTT CASSGQGAIHTEAFF
TRBJ2-7 TRBV5-1 14 TRBD2 . TGCGCCAGCAGCTTGAGGACTAGCGTTTACGAGCAGTACTTC CASSLRTSVYEQYF
TRBJ1-3 TRBV28 16 . . TGTGCCAGCAGTTTATCGGACGGAGGTTTCGGAAACACCATATATTTT CASSLSDGGFGNTIYF
TRBJ1-2 TRBV28 16 TRBD1 . TGTGCCAGCAGTCCCACAGGGGGCGCGGGGGACTATGGCTACACCTTC CASSPTGGAGDYGYTF
TRBJ2-4 TRBV28 11 . . TGTGCCAGCAGTTTGGGGGGCATTCAGTACTTC CASSLGGIQYF
TRBJ1-4 TRBV25-1 15 . once TGTGCCAGCAGTGAATGGGGGGGGCTTGGTGAAAAACTGTTTTTT CASSEWGGLGEKLFF
TRBJ2-7 TRBV5-6 12 TRBD2 . TGTGCCAGCAGCGCGGGGGGCTACGAGCAGTACTTC CASSAGGYEQYF
TRBJ2-1 TRBV10-3 16 . . TGTGCCATCAGTGCTCCCCTCGGGACTCGCAGAATCGAGCAGTTCTTC CAISAPLGTRRIEQFF
TRBJ2-7 TRBV29-1 14 TRBD2 . TGCAGCGTGCCTTTAGCGGGAGGGACGGGAGAGCAGTACTTC CSVPLAGGTGEQYF
TRBJ2-1 TRBV10-1 17 . . TGCGCCAGGGCGGGACAGTGGCAACGACACTCCTACAATGAGCAGTTCTTC CARAGQWQRHSYNEQFF
TRBJ2-7 TRBV7-9 17 TRBD2 . TGTGCCAGCAGCCCACGTGGTGAGCGGGGCTTCCCCTACGAGCAGTACTTC CASSPRGERGFPYEQYF
TRBJ1-1 TRBV18 13 . . TGTGCCACCGTGAGGCGGGCGAACACTGAAGCTTTCTTT CATVRRANTEAFF
TRBJ2-1 TRBV7-3 16 TRBD2 . TGTGCCAGCAGCTTCTCTAGCGGGAGCCCCTACAATGAGCAGTTCTTC CASSFSSGSPYNEQFF
TRBJ2-1 TRBV6-1 15 . once TGTGCCAGCAACGACGGGACATCCTCCTACAATGAGCAGTTCTTC CASNDGTSSYNEQFF
TRBJ1-1 TRBV19 13 . . TGTGCCAGTAGTATAGCCTTGAACACTGAAGCTTTCTTT CASSIALNTEAFF
TRBJ1-1 TRBV28 14 . few TGTGCCAGCAGTTCAGGGTGGGAGAACACTGAAGCTTTCTTT CASSSGWENTEAFF
TRBJ2-4 TRBV6-5 16 TRBD1 once TGTGCCAGCAGTTCAACTCCGGGACAGGGTATCGACATTCAGTACTTC CASSSTPGQGIDIQYF
TRBJ1-4 TRBV2 14 . . TGTGCCAGCAGTGAGGTCAGAACTAATGAAAAACTGTTTTTT CASSEVRTNEKLFF
TRBJ2-7 TRBV4-1 14 TRBD1 . TGCGCCAGCAGCCCCCGGGACAGGGTTGGGGAGCAGTACTTC CASSPRDRVGEQYF
TRBJ2-2 TRBV18 13 . . TGTGCCAGCTCACAACAGGGCACCGGGGAGCTGTTTTTT CASSQQGTGELFF
TRBJ1-4 TRBV7-9 14 . . TGTGCCAGCAGCTTAGTAGGGGTTGGAGAAAAACTGTTTTTT CASSLVGVGEKLFF
TRBJ2-7 TRBV7-9 12 TRBD2 . TGTGCCAGCAGCTCTAGCGGGCGCGAGCAGTACTTC CASSSSGREQYF
TRBJ2-7 TRBV6-5 15 TRBD1 . TGTGCCAGCAGTTACAAGGGGGCAATCAGTTACGAGCAGTACTTC CASSYKGAISYEQYF
TRBJ1-5 TRBV6-2/TRBV6-3 17 TRBD1 . TGTGCCAGCAGTTCCTCGGACAGGGGAAGTAGCAATCAGCCCCAGCATTTT CASSSSDRGSSNQPQHF
TRBJ2-3 TRBV11-2 15 TRBD2 . TGTGCCAGCAGCTCGGTCCTAGCGGTCACAGATACGCAGTATTTT CASSSVLAVTDTQYF
TRBJ1-2 TRBV10-2 12 TRBD1 . TGCGCCAGCAGCGGACAGGGAGGTGGCTACACCTTC CASSGQGGGYTF
TRBJ2-3 TRBV28 19 TRBD2 . TGTGCCAGCAGTTTCGCGGCCGTGGGGCGGGAGGGCCAAGGAGATACGCAGTATTTT CASSFAAVGREGQGDTQYF
TRBJ1-1 TRBV10-1 15 TRBD1 few TGCGCCAGCACCCCCGCCGGGACAGCGGCCACTGAAGCTTTCTTT CASTPAGTAATEAFF
TRBJ2-3 TRBV4-1 16 TRBD2 once TGCGCCAGCAGCCAAGATTTTGCGGGGGGCACAGATACGCAGTATTTT CASSQDFAGGTDTQYF
TRBJ1-5 TRBV6-5 13 . . TGTGCCAGCAGCCGTTATGGCAATCAGCCCCAGCATTTT CASSRYGNQPQHF
TRBJ1-2 TRBV25-1 16 TRBD1 once TGTGCCAGCAGTGGAGGGACAGGGGCGCCTAACTATGGCTACACCTTC CASSGGTGAPNYGYTF
TRBJ1-6 TRBV2 15 . . TGTGCCAGCAGGGACGTGACAGAGAGTAATTCACCCCTCCACTTT CASRDVTESNSPLHF
TRBJ2-5 TRBV6-5 15 TRBD2 . TGTGCCAGCAGTTCGGGGGGAGTGTACCAAGAGACCCAGTACTTC CASSSGGVYQETQYF
TRBJ1-2 TRBV2 12 . once TGTGCCAGCCAGGGAATATCCTATGGCTACACCTTC CASQGISYGYTF
TRBJ1-1 TRBV4-1 17 . . TGCGCCAGCAGCCTCAACCTTGGGGGCAGAGGTGGGACTGAAGCTTTCTTT CASSLNLGGRGGTEAFF
TRBJ2-7 TRBV2 13 TRBD1 . TGTGCCAGCGCACCGGACAGGATGGGGGAGCAGTACTTC CASAPDRMGEQYF
TRBJ2-7 TRBV29-1 14 . . TGCAGCGTTCTAAACTACCAGGGTTCCTACGAGCAGTACTTC CSVLNYQGSYEQYF
TRBJ2-7 TRBV5-4 15 TRBD2 . TGTGCCAGCAGCCCGGCGGGGGGTTCATCCTACGAGCAGTACTTC CASSPAGGSSYEQYF
TRBJ1-1 TRBV12-3/TRBV12-4 13 . . TGTGCCAGCAGTTTAGGCAGATCCACTGAAGCTTTCTTT CASSLGRSTEAFF
TRBJ1-3 TRBV5-1 17 TRBD1 . TGCGCCAGCAGCCCCCGGGACAGCTCGAGCTCTGGAAACACCATATATTTT CASSPRDSSSSGNTIYF
TRBJ1-5 TRBV6-5 14 TRBD1 . TGTGCCAGCAGTCACGGAACAGGGGTTCAGCCCCAGCATTTT CASSHGTGVQPQHF
TRBJ2-7 TRBV6-4 15 TRBD1 . TGTGCCAGCAGTGACGGGACAGGGTTTCCCTACGAGCAGTACTTC CASSDGTGFPYEQYF
TRBJ2-7 TRBV10-1 13 TRBD1 once TGCGCCAGCAGTGTGGGACAGGGCTACGAGCAGTACTTC CASSVGQGYEQYF
TRBJ2-7 TRBV2 13 TRBD2 . TGTGCCACCAGACTAGCGGGAGTTCGCGAGCAGTACTTC CATRLAGVREQYF
TRBJ2-1 TRBV4-2 17 . . TGTGCCAGCAGCCAAGATGTGGGCACAAGCTCCTACAATGAGCAGTTCTTC CASSQDVGTSSYNEQFF
TRBJ1-3 TRBV28 18 TRBD1 . TGTGCCAGCAGCCCCTTGGACAGGGCACAAGGACCTGGAAACACCATATATTTT CASSPLDRAQGPGNTIYF
TRBJ1-5 TRBV6-1 16 . . TGTGCCAGCAGTGCGTCGACAGGCGTCACTAATCAGCCCCAGCATTTT CASSASTGVTNQPQHF
TRBJ2-1 TRBV7-2 16 TRBD2 . TGTGCCAGCAGCCGCGCTAGCGGGGGGTTGGGCAATGAGCAGTTCTTC CASSRASGGLGNEQFF
TRBJ1-5 TRBV6-5 14 TRBD1 . TGTGCCAGCAAACCCTGGACAGGGAATCAGCCCCAGCATTTT CASKPWTGNQPQHF
TRBJ2-7 TRBV27 12 . once TGTGCCAGCAGTTCTCGGGTAGCGGAAAAATACTTC CASSSRVAEKYF
TRBJ2-5 TRBV5-1 16 TRBD1 . TGCGCCAGCAGCTTATACGCCGGGACAGGGGGGGAGACCCAGTACTTC CASSLYAGTGGETQYF
TRBJ1-1 TRBV19 16 TRBD1 . TGTGCCAGTATTTCACCGGGACAGGGGGCAGTCACTGAAGCTTTCTTT CASISPGQGAVTEAFF
TRBJ2-1 TRBV19 18 TRBD2 few TGTGCCAGTAGTATAGATCGGGCTAGCGGGAGGCTTAACAATGAGCAGTTCTTC CASSIDRASGRLNNEQFF
TRBJ2-5 TRBV2 14 TRBD2 . TGTGCCAGCACCATCCAGGGAGGGCAAGAGACCCAGTACTTC CASTIQGGQETQYF
TRBJ1-3 TRBV7-2 14 . . TGTGCCAGGACCCAGGGAAGCTCTGGAAACACCATATATTTT CARTQGSSGNTIYF